These 5 T cell receptor beta chains came from one sample sequenced in a study of cytomegalovirus exposure and HLA in healthy donors (dated by TCRdb to about 2017). Library method: the immunoSEQ multiplex PCR assay. For the multiplex PCR, a mixture combining 60 forward primers for TCR Vbeta segments and 13 reverse primers for TCR Jbeta segments was used. TCRdb re-hosts the immuneACCESS table, in-frame sequences only. Its copies lack some clones; in the studies checked, an unresolved V gene accounts for under half of them, and the cause for the rest is not known. The sample table holds around 190,000 clones, of which approximately 86% were seen once. About 1% of the sample goes to the ten largest clones. The material sequenced was PBMCs. Receptors originate from a boy aged 2-9 years in good health and CMV-seronegative.

V usage is TRBV9 and J usage is TRBJ1-1, with D unresolved. Trimming stripped 3 bases from V and 1 base from J, with 16 bases between. This CDR3 has 16 residues. Germline V gene sequence: CDR1 SGDLS, CDR2 YYNGEE. The CDR3 spells CASSEYSGSGNTEAFF. The CDR3 DNA reads as TGTGCCAGCAGCGAATATTCGGGTTCTGGGAACACTGAAGCTTTCTTT.

V gene TRBV2 combines with J gene TRBJ2-3; 12 nucleotides match TRBD2. V gave up 3 bases and J gave up 2 bases; unmatched junction bases: 12. This CDR3 has 19 amino acids. Germline V gene lookup returns CDR1 SNHLY and CDR2 FYNNEI. The CDR3 nucleotides read TGTGCCAGCAGTGAGCTAGCGGGAGGGGCCTCGGGAGTCACAGATACGCAGTATTTT. It codes for CASSELAGGASGVTDTQYF.

The gene calls are TRBV28 and TRBJ2-7; TRBD2 is a possible D gene (5 bases). The CDR3 runs 14 residues. The germline V gene encodes CDR1 MDHEN and CDR2 SYDVKM. Trimming pared 3 bases from V and 2 bases from J, leaving 11 bases between. Here the CDR3 reads CASSFLDGTYEQYF. For the CDR3, the DNA is TGTGCCAGCAGTTTCCTGGACGGGACCTACGAGCAGTACTTC.

The chain employs TRBV27 and TRBJ1-1, with 7 bases that match TRBD1. This CDR3 contains 15 residues. Germline CDR1 and CDR2: MNHEY and SMNVEV (reference sequence). V was pared by 6 bases and J by 4 bases, with 11 bases of the junction left unmatched. DNA for the CDR3: TGTGCCAGCAGCAGACTGACAGGGATATTCACTGAAGCTTTCTTT. Its protein is CASSRLTGIFTEAFF.

The rearrangement links TRBV19 to TRBJ2-2, with unresolved D. V was pared by 3 bases and J by 2 bases, with 7 bases between. The CDR3 extends over 14 amino acids. Germline V gene lookup returns CDR1 LNHDA and CDR2 SQIVND (reference sequence). This CDR3 is CASSILLNTGELFF. The CDR3 DNA follows: TGTGCCAGTAGTATTTTGCTAAACACCGGGGAGCTGTTTTTT.